One sample yielded the 17 T cell receptor beta chains listed below, sequenced in a study of cytomegalovirus exposure and HLA in healthy donors. Both 60 Vbeta primers and 13 Jbeta primers went into the PCR. This table comes from immunoSEQ multiplex PCR, and its TCRdb copy is limited to in-frame clones, with some not included. In total, the table holds roughly 50,000 clones. The sequenced sample consisted of PBMCs. The receptors derive from a woman between 40 and 50 years old in good health and CMV-seronegative.

The rearrangement joins TRBV13 to TRBJ1-1; D gene unclear. Germline CDR1 PRHDT, CDR2 FYEKMQ (reference sequence). The CDR3 covers 14 residues. The V end lost 4 bases, the J end lost 1 base, and 10 bases lay between the germline ends. The DNA of the CDR3 is TGTGCCAGCAGCTCCTTGACAAGGAACACTGAAGCTTTCTTT. This gives the protein CASSSLTRNTEAFF.

The chain employs TRBV5-1 and TRBJ2-3; 8 nucleotides agree with TRBD2. The V segment lost 0 bases and the J segment 4 bases; nucleotides outside the gene matches: 13. CDR3 size: 18 residues. Germline CDR1 is SGHRS and CDR2 is YFSETQ. CDR3 sequence (DNA): TGCGCCAGCAGCTTGGGTGTAGCGGGACTAAGCTTAGCAGATACGCAGTATTTT. Its protein product is CASSLGVAGLSLADTQYF.

The rearrangement links TRBV7-2 to TRBJ2-3; D not certain. Germline CDR1 and CDR2: SGHTA and FQGNSA. This CDR3 has 12 residues. Trimming took 4 bases from V and 10 from J, leaving 12 bases between them. The CDR3 DNA sequence: TGTGCCAGCAGCTCCGTGACTTGGGCGCAGTATTTT. Encoded protein: CASSSVTWAQYF. The variable domain in full, with the rest retrieved from reference TRBV7-2 and TRBJ2-3, is GAGVSQSPSNKVTEKGKDVELRCDPISGHTALYWYRQSLGQGLEFLIYFQGNSAPDKSGLPSDRFSAERTGGSVSTLTIQRTQQEDSAVYLCASSSVTWAQYFGPGTRLTVL.

Remarks on this clone: The sample carries other DNA sequences with the same CDR3. The rearrangement links TRBV7-7 to TRBJ2-1; 7 bases fit TRBD2. The CDR3 contains 14 residues. V was clipped by 5 bases and J by 7 bases; unmatched bases: 8. From germline, CDR1 is SSHAT and CDR2 FNYEAQ (reference sequence). The CDR3 nucleotides read TGTGCCAGCAGCCCTGGGACTAACGGGAATGAGCAGTTCTTC. This gives the protein CASSPGTNGNEQFF.

The chain recombines TRBV28 with TRBJ1-6; 9 bases are a match to TRBD1. CDR1 MDHEN and CDR2 SYDVKM come from the germline V gene. The CDR3 sequence is 15 residues long. Trimming cost V 5 bases and J 9 bases; bases outside gene matches: 8. The CDR3, as DNA: TGTGCCAGCAGTAAACAGGGGACAGGGTTTTCACCCCTCCACTTT. Encoded protein: CASSKQGTGFSPLHF.

The V call is TRBV30, the J call TRBJ1-2; D is uncertain. Trimming stripped 4 bases from V and 4 bases from J, with 7 bases between. The CDR3 is 11 amino acids. Germline assignment: CDR1 GTSNPN and CDR2 SVGIG (reference sequence). The CDR3 DNA sequence: TGTGCCTGGATGCGGGGCTATGGCTACACCTTC. As protein: CAWMRGYGYTF.

Comment on this clone: This sample includes further DNA sequences coding for the same CDR3. J is TRBJ2-3 and V is TRBV28, with D possibly matching TRBD2 (6 bases). V lost 2 bases and J 0 bases, leaving 9 bases between the germline ends. The CDR3 has 15 amino acids. Germline V gives CDR1 MDHEN, CDR2 SYDVKM. DNA for the CDR3: TGTGCCAGCAGTTTAACGGGGACTAGCACAGATACGCAGTATTTT. Its protein product is CASSLTGTSTDTQYF.

This sequence joins TRBV6-1 and TRBJ2-3; 13 bases are a match to TRBD2. With 5 bases clipped from V and 9 bases from J, the junction kept 8 bases outside the gene matches. CDR3 length: 15 residues. The germline V gene has CDR1 MNHNS and CDR2 SASEGT. The CDR3 nucleotides read TGTGCCAGCAGTCCGGGACTAGCGGGGAAAGACACGCAGTATTTT. Encoded protein: CASSPGLAGKDTQYF.

Regarding this clone: A junction end diverges from the germline sequence, so it may reflect a read error. The chain recombines TRBV29-1 with TRBJ2-5, with D possibly being TRBD1 (5 bases). This CDR3 spans 12 amino acids. Germline V gives CDR1 SQVTM, CDR2 ANQGSEA. The CDR3: CSVVSGSENQYF. The CDR3 DNA sequence: TGCAGCGTTGTTTCAGGGTCAGAGAACCAGTACTTC.

CDR3 coding DNA: TGTGCCATCAGCGGACGACAGGTGGACCATAACGATTCACCCCTCCACTTT. Translating gives CAISGRQVDHNDSPLHF. This sequence joins TRBV10-3 and TRBJ1-6, with D possibly being TRBD1 (6 bases). From germline, CDR1 is ENHRY and CDR2 SYGVKD. This CDR3 is built from 17 residues. Trimming cost V 6 bases and J 8 bases, with 23 bases left between them.

The CDR3 DNA reads as TGTGCCACCAGCAGAGATATGATCCCAGGGGGGAACGAGCAGTACTTC. As protein: CATSRDMIPGGNEQYF. The V call is TRBV15, the J call TRBJ2-7; D possibly corresponds to TRBD1 (7 bases). V was pared by 0 bases and J by 5 bases, with 17 bases between. CDR1 is LNHNV, CDR2 YYDKDF, per germline (reference sequence). CDR3 length: 16 residues.

The CDR3: CASSLGQGREAFF. The CDR3 coding sequence is TGTGCCAGCAGCCTGGGACAGGGTCGGGAGGCTTTCTTT. V usage is TRBV7-9 and J usage is TRBJ1-1; 9 bases map to TRBD1. Losses at the gene ends were 5 bases for V and 11 bases for J; bases not matched to a gene: 9. The CDR3 consists of 13 residues. Germline lookup yields CDR1 SEHNR and CDR2 FQNEAQ (reference sequence).

This rearrangement joins TRBV19 to TRBJ2-7; D gene uncertain. Germline CDR1 reads LNHDA; CDR2 reads SQIVND (reference sequence). The length of the CDR3 is 13 residues. V lost 3 bases and J lost 5, with 11 bases in between. CDR3 bases: TGTGCCAGTAGTATGCGCCTGGGCCACGAGCAGTACTTC. This encodes CASSMRLGHEQYF.

The rearrangement joins TRBV7-2 to TRBJ2-7; 7 bases agree with TRBD1. V lost 1 base to trimming and J lost 5 bases; unmatched junction nucleotides: 5. Germline V CDR1 and CDR2: SGHTA, FQGNSA. The CDR3 consists of 14 residues. The chain's CDR3 is CASSLDRGINEQYF. CDR3 in DNA: TGTGCCAGCAGCTTAGACAGGGGAATCAACGAGCAGTACTTC.

The chain joins TRBV19 to TRBJ2-7; D remains unclear. V gave up 4 bases and J gave up 1 base, with 11 bases separating them. This CDR3 is built from 14 residues. Germline V gene sequence: CDR1 LNHDA, CDR2 SQIVND (reference sequence). CDR3 DNA sequence: TGTGCCAGTAGTAACGGCGGTGCTTCCTACGAGCAGTACTTC. Translated, it gives CASSNGGASYEQYF.

The rearrangement links TRBV4-2 to TRBJ2-7; the match to TRBD2 covers 11 bases. Germline CDR1 LGHNA, CDR2 YNFKEQ. The J segment lost 4 bases and the V segment lost 4 bases, leaving 9 bases of the junction unmatched. The length of the CDR3 is 16 residues. The CDR3 is CASSRLVAGGVYEQYF. CDR3 in DNA: TGTGCCAGCAGCCGTTTAGTAGCGGGAGGGGTTTACGAGCAGTACTTC.

This sequence joins TRBV2 and TRBJ1-6; no firm D call. Germline-derived CDR1 and CDR2 are SNHLY and FYNNEI. CDR3 length: 17 residues. V was clipped by 0 bases and J by 8 bases, with 17 bases between them. The CDR3 loop is CASSEAGPGNMDSPLHF. CDR3 coding DNA: TGTGCCAGCAGTGAAGCGGGCCCGGGGAACATGGATTCACCCCTCCACTTT.